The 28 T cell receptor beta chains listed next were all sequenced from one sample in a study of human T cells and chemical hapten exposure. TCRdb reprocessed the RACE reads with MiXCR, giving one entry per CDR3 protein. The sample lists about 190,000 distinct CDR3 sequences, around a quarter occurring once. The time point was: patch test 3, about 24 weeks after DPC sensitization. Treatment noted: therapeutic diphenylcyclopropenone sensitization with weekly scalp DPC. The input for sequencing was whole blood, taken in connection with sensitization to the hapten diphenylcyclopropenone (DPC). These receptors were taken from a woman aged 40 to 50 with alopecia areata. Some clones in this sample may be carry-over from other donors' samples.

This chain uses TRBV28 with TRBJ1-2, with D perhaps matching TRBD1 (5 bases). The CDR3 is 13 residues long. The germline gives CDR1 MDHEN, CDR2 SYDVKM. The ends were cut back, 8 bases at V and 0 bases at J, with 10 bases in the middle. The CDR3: CASVTQANYGYTF. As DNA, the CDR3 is TGTGCCAGCGTTACACAGGCTAACTATGGCTACACCTTC.

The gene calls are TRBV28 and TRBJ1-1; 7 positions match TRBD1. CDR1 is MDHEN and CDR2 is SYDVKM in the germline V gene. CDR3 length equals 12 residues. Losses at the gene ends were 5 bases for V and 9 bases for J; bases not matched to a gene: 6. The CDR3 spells CASSDYRGKAFF. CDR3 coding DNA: TGTGCCAGCAGTGATTACAGGGGAAAAGCTTTCTTT.

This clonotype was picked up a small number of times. CDR3 sequence: CASSSGVSGANVLTF. In nucleotides, the CDR3 is TGTGCCAGCAGTTCAGGGGTGAGCGGGGCCAACGTCCTGACTTTC. The chain employs TRBV27 and TRBJ2-6, with a weak D call TRBD1 (6 bases). CDR1 is MNHEY and CDR2 is SMNVEV in the germline V gene (reference sequence). V was shortened by 4 bases and J by 4 bases, with 11 bases between the two germline ends. This CDR3 is built from 15 residues.

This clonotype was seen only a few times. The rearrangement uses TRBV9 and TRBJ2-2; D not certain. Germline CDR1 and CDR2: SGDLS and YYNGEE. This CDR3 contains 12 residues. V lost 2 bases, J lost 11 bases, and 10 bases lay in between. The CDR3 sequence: CASSVFQDELFF. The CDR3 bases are TGTGCCAGCAGCGTGTTCCAGGATGAGCTGTTTTTT. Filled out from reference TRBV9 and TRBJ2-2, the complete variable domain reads DSGVTQTPKHLITATGQRVTLRCSPRSGDLSVYWYQQSLDQGLQFLIQYYNGEERAKGNILERFSAQQFPDLHSELNLSSLELGDSALYFCASSVFQDELFFGEGSRLTVL.

CDR3 in amino acids: CSVVKSPTEAFF. Written as DNA, the CDR3 is TGCAGCGTTGTGAAGTCTCCCACTGAAGCTTTCTTT. This sequence joins TRBV29-1 and TRBJ1-1; D uncertain. Trimming left V 4 bases short and J 4 bases short, with 10 bases between. Germline assignment: CDR1 SQVTM and CDR2 ANQGSEA. There are 12 residues in the CDR3. Supplemented by reference TRBV29-1 and TRBJ1-1, the full variable domain reads SAVISQKPSRDICQRGTSLTIQCQVDSQVTMMFWYRQQPGQSLTLIATANQGSEATYESGFVIDKFPISRPNLTFSTLTVSNMSPEDSSIYLCSVVKSPTEAFFGQGTRLTVV.

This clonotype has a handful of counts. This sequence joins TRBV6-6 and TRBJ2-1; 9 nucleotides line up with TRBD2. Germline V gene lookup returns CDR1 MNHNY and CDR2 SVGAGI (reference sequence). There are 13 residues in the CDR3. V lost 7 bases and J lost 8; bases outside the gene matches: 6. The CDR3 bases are TGTGCCAGCACCAGTAGCGGGAGCCATGAGCAGTTCTTC. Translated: CASTSSGSHEQFF.

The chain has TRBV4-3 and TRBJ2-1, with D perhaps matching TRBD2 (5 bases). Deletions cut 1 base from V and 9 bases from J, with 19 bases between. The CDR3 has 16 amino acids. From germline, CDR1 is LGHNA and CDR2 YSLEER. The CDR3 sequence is CASSQAFATLRAEQFF. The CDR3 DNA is TGCGCCAGCAGCCAAGCTTTCGCGACCTTGAGGGCTGAGCAGTTCTTC.

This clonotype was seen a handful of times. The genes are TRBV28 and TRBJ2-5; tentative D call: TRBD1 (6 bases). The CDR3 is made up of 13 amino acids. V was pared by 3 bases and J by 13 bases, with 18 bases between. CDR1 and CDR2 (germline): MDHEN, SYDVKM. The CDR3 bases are TGTGCCAGCAGTTTCCAGGACAGAAGGGGCAGGTACTTC. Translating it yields CASSFQDRRGRYF.

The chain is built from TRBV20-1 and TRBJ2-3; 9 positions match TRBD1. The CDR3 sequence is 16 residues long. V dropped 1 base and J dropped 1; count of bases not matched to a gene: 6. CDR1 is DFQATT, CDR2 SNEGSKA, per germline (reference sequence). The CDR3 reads CSARVRWDRGTDTQYF. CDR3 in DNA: TGCAGTGCTAGAGTTCGCTGGGACAGGGGCACAGATACGCAGTATTTT.

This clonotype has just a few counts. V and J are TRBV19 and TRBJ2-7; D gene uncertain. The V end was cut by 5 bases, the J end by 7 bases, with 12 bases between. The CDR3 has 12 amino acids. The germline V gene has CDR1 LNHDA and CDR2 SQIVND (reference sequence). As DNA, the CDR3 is TGTGCCAGTAGTCTCCTCCTCCTGGAGCAGTACTTC. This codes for CASSLLLLEQYF. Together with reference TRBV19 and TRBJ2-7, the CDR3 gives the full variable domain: DGGITQSPKYLFRKEGQNVTLSCEQNLNHDAMYWYRQDPGQGLRLIYYSQIVNDFQKGDIAEGYSVSREKKESFPLTVTSAQKNPTAFYLCASSLLLLEQYFGPGTRLTVT.

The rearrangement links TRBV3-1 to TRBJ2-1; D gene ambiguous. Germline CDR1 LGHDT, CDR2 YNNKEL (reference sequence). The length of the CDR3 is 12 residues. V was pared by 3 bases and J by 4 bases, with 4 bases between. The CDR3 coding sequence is TGTGCCAGCAGCCACGGATACAATGAGCAGTTCTTC. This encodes CASSHGYNEQFF.

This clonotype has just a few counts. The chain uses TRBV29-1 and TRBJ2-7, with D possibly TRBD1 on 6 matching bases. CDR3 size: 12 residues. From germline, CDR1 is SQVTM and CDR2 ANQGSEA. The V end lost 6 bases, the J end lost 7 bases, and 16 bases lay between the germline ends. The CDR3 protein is CSVAWTVGEQYF. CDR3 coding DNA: TGCAGCGTGGCTTGGACAGTTGGGGAGCAGTACTTC.

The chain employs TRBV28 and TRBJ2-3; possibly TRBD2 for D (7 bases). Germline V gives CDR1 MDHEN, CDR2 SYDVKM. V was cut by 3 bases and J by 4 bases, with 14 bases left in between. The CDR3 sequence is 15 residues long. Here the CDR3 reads CASSFGGARADTQYF. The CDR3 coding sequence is TGTGCCAGCAGTTTTGGGGGGGCGCGGGCAGATACGCAGTATTTT.

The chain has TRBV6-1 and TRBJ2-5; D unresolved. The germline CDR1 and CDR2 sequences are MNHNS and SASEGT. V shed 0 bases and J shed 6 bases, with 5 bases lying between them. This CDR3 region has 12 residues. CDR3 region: CASSEASQTQYF. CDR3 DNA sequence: TGTGCCAGCAGTGAAGCTAGCCAGACCCAGTACTTC.

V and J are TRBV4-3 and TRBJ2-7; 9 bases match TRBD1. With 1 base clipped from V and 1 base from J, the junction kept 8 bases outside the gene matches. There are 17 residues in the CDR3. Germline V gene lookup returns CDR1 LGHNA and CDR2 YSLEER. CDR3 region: CASSQGFLGQGSYEQYF. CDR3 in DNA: TGCGCCAGCAGCCAAGGTTTTTTGGGACAGGGTTCCTACGAGCAGTACTTC.

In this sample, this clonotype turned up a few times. In DNA form, the CDR3 reads TGTGCCAGCAGCTCCGAGCGGGAGTTCGGGGAGCTGTTTTTT. It codes for CASSSEREFGELFF. The gene calls are TRBV5-4 and TRBJ2-2, with TRBD2 identical over 8 bases. The germline CDR1 and CDR2 sequences are SGHNT and YYREEE (reference sequence). The CDR3 covers 14 residues. V shed 3 bases, J shed 7 bases, and the junction held 5 bases outside the gene matches.

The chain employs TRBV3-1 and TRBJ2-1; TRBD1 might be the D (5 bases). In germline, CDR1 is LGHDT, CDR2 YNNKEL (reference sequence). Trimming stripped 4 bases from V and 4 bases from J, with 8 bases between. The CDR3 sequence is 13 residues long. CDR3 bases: TGTGCCAGCAGCCCCGACAGATACAATGAGCAGTTCTTC. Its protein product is CASSPDRYNEQFF.

The CDR3 sequence is CAISESLGLGFEQYF. The DNA of the CDR3 is TGTGCCATCAGTGAGTCTTTAGGCCTGGGCTTCGAGCAGTACTTC. The V gene is TRBV10-3, the J gene TRBJ2-7; no clear D. This CDR3 is 15 amino acids long. The V end was cut by 0 bases, the J end by 6 bases, with 15 bases between. Germline V gene lookup returns CDR1 ENHRY and CDR2 SYGVKD.

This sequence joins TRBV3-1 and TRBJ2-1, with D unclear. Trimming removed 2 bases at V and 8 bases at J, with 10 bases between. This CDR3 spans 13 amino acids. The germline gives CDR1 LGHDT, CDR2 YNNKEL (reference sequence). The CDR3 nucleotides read TGTGCCAGCAGCCAAAACTTCCCGGATGAGCAGTTCTTC. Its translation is CASSQNFPDEQFF.

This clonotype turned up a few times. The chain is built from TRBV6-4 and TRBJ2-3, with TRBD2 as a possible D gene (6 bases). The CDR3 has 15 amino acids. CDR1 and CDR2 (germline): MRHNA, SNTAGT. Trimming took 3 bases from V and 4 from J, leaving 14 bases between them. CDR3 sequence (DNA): TGTGCCAGCAGTGATGGTAGCGGAGGGGCAGATACGCAGTATTTT. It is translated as CASSDGSGGADTQYF.

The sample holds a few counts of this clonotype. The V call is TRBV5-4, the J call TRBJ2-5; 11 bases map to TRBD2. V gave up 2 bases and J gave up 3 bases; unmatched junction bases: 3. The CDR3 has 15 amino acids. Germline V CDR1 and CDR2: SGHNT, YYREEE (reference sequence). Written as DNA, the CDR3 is TGTGCCAGCAGCTTTTTAGCGGGAGGGGAAGAGACCCAGTACTTC. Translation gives CASSFLAGGEETQYF. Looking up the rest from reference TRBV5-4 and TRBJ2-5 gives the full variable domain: ETGVTQSPTHLIKTRGQQVTLRCSSQSGHNTVSWYQQALGQGPQFIFQYYREEENGRGNFPPRFSGLQFPNYSSELNVNALELDDSALYLCASSFLAGGEETQYFGPGTRLLVL.

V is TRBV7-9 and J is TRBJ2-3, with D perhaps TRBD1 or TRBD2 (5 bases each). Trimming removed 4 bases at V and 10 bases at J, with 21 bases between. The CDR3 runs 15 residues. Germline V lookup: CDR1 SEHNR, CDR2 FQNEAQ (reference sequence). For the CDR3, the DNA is TGTGCCAGCAGCTCCCAAGGGACGGCGCGAAATTCGCAGTATTTT. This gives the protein CASSSQGTARNSQYF.

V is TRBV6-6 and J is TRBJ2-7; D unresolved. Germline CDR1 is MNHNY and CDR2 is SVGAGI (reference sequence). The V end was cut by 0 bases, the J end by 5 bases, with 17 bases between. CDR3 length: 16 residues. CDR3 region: CASSYSSRGRTHEQYF. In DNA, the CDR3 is TGTGCCAGCAGTTACTCGTCACGCGGAAGGACCCACGAGCAGTACTTC.

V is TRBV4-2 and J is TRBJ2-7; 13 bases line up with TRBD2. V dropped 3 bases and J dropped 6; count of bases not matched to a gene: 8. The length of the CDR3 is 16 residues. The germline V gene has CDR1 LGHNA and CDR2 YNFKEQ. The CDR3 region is CASSQAGLAGVPEQYF. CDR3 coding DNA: TGTGCCAGCAGCCAGGCAGGACTAGCGGGAGTTCCCGAGCAGTACTTC.

The CDR3 sequence is CASSDGTPPYEQYF. Written as DNA, the CDR3 is TGTGCCAGCAGTGATGGGACACCTCCCTACGAGCAGTACTTC. This chain connects TRBV2 to TRBJ2-7; maybe TRBD1 (6 bases). The CDR3 has 14 residues. CDR1 is SNHLY, CDR2 FYNNEI, per germline. V shed 3 bases and J shed 2 bases, with 11 bases lying between them.

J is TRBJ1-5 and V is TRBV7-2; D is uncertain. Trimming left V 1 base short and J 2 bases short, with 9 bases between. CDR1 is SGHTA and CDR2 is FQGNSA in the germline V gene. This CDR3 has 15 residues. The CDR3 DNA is TGTGCCAGCAGCTTAGTCGCACAACGCAATCAGCCCCAGCATTTT. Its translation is CASSLVAQRNQPQHF.

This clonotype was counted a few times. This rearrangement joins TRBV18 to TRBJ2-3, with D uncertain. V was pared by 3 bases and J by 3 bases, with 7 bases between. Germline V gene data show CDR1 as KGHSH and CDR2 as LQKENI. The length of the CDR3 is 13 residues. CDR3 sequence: CASSPRKTDTQYF. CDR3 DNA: TGTGCCAGCTCACCTCGGAAGACAGATACGCAGTATTTT. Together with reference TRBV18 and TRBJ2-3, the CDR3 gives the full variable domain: NAGVMQNPRHLVRRRGQEARLRCSPMKGHSHVYWYRQLPEEGLKFMVYLQKENIIDESGMPKERFSAEFPKEGPSILRIQQVVRGDSAAYFCASSPRKTDTQYFGPGTRLTVL.

CDR3 in DNA: TGTGCCAGCAGTCCCGGACAGGCGGATACGCAGTATTTT. Translated, it gives CASSPGQADTQYF. The chain carries TRBV28 and TRBJ2-3; 7 positions match TRBD1. J gave up 6 bases and V 5 bases, and 5 bases lay outside the gene matches. CDR1 and CDR2 (germline): MDHEN, SYDVKM. The CDR3 has 13 residues.